Below, 3 T cell receptor beta chains from the same sample are listed, as sequenced in a study of blood T cells in healthy people across ages. PCR was performed a second time for about 7 to 11 cycles using a sample-barcoded 5' primer and a J-beta primer mix. MiXCR was run by TCRdb on the 5' RACE reads, yielding one entry per CDR3 protein. The sample lists more than 600,000 distinct CDR3 sequences; 20% to 25% were seen once. A further study also used this sample, focusing on T cells of mothers and their children.

Sequenced: blood. The receptors were gathered from a boy under 18 in good health.

The V call is TRBV27, the J call TRBJ1-1; a possible D gene is TRBD1 (5 bases). Trimming pared 1 base from V and 4 bases from J, leaving 13 bases between. The CDR3 is 15 amino acids. CDR1 and CDR2 from the germline V gene are MNHEY and SMNVEV (reference sequence). The CDR3 nucleotides are TGTGCCAGCAGTTTATTGCTGGGGGGTAGCACTGAAGCTTTCTTT. Translating it yields CASSLLLGGSTEAFF.

The chain is built from TRBV5-1 and TRBJ2-7; D is uncertain. Trimming stripped 0 bases from V and 6 bases from J, with 13 bases between. CDR1 and CDR2 from the germline V gene are SGHRS and YFSETQ. The CDR3 contains 14 residues. Here the CDR3 reads CASSLAEAGIEQYF. For the CDR3, the DNA is TGCGCCAGCAGCTTGGCCGAAGCTGGGATCGAGCAGTACTTC.

Worth noting for this clonotype: An end of the junction does not agree with germline; a read error may underlie this. J is TRBJ2-2 and V is TRBV7-7, with TRBD2 identical over 9 bases. The CDR3 consists of 17 residues. The germline V gene has CDR1 SSHAT and CDR2 FNYEAQ (reference sequence). CDR3 in DNA: TGTGCTAGCAGCTTACTCCTAGCGGGACCGAACACCGGGGAGCTGTTTTTT. Protein product: CASSLLLAGPNTGELFF.